Shown below are 18 T cell receptor beta chains from a single sample sequenced in a study of shared clonotypes between healthy human individuals. Profiled with immunoSEQ multiplex PCR; TCRdb holds only in-frame clones, not every one. The table has more than 2,000,000 clones, around nine tenths seen once. Material: naive CD4+ T cells sorted from blood. As to subset: CD45RA+ positively selected. Source of these receptors: a man between 18 and 29 years old in good health.

The chain recombines TRBV2 with TRBJ2-1, with D possibly matching TRBD1 (6 bases). CDR3 size: 11 residues. V was clipped by 6 bases and J by 7 bases, with 7 bases between them. Germline loops: CDR1 SNHLY, CDR2 FYNNEI. CDR3 sequence (DNA): TGTGCCAGCAGGCAGGGGAATGAGCAGTTCTTC. It is translated as CASRQGNEQFF. Variable domain in full (rest from reference TRBV2 and TRBJ2-1): EPEVTQTPSHQVTQMGQEVILRCVPISNHLYFYWYRQILGQKVEFLVSFYNNEISEKSEIFDDQFSVERPDGSNFTLKIRSTKLEDSAMYFCASRQGNEQFFGPGTRLTVL.

A word on this clone: The same CDR3 is also encoded by other DNA sequences in this sample. The chain recombines TRBV5-1 with TRBJ2-7; no reliable D call. Germline V CDR1 and CDR2: SGHRS, YFSETQ. Deletions cut 0 bases from V and 0 bases from J, with 7 bases between. The CDR3 spans 14 residues. The CDR3 DNA is TGCGCCAGCAGCTTGGCGGGTCTCTCCTACGAGCAGTACTTC. It specifies CASSLAGLSYEQYF.

J is TRBJ2-3 and V is TRBV19; 8 nucleotides match TRBD1. This CDR3 has 16 amino acids. The V and J ends lost 2 bases and 0 bases, in that order; junction bases with no gene match: 4. Germline assignment: CDR1 LNHDA and CDR2 SQIVND (reference sequence). The CDR3: CASSISGQVSTDTQYF. The DNA of the CDR3 is TGTGCCAGTAGTATATCGGGACAGGTGAGCACAGATACGCAGTATTTT.

V gene TRBV6-4 combines with J gene TRBJ2-2; D may be TRBD1 (5 bases). V was pared by 6 bases and J by 8 bases, with 13 bases between. Germline V gives CDR1 MRHNA, CDR2 SNTAGT. This CDR3 region has 13 residues. The CDR3, as DNA: TGTGCCAGCAGCGCCCAGGGTCGAGGGGAGCTGTTTTTT. It yields the protein CASSAQGRGELFF.

This chain uses TRBV11-2 with TRBJ2-1; D is possibly TRBD2 (6 bases). The germline V gene has CDR1 SGHAT and CDR2 FQNNGV. This CDR3 is built from 14 residues. V was shortened by 8 bases and J by 6 bases, with 17 bases between the two germline ends. The CDR3 nucleotides read TGTGCCAGCGGAAACGGAGGGACGGGCAATGAGCAGTTCTTC. Encoded protein: CASGNGGTGNEQFF.

The CDR3 DNA follows: TGCGCCAGCAGTGACATGGGGACAGGGGGCGAAAAGTTCTTC. Translated: CASSDMGTGGEKFF. J is TRBJ2-1 and V is TRBV10-1; 12 bases fit TRBD1. V lost 3 bases to trimming and J lost 14 bases; unmatched junction nucleotides: 8. Germline assignment: CDR1 WNHNN and CDR2 SYGVQD (reference sequence). This CDR3 contains 14 residues.

This sequence joins TRBV7-2 and TRBJ1-4; 8 positions agree with TRBD1. V shed 6 bases and J 5 bases; nucleotides not matched to a gene: 8. In germline, CDR1 is SGHTA, CDR2 FQGNSA. The CDR3 has 15 amino acids. The DNA of the CDR3 is TGTGCCAGCAGTTTTCAGGGGGCGGGAAATGAAAAACTGTTTTTT. Translation gives CASSFQGAGNEKLFF. The entire variable domain, with the rest obtained from reference TRBV7-2 and TRBJ1-4, is as follows: GAGVSQSPSNKVTEKGKDVELRCDPISGHTALYWYRQSLGQGLEFLIYFQGNSAPDKSGLPSDRFSAERTGGSVSTLTIQRTQQEDSAVYLCASSFQGAGNEKLFFGSGTQLSVL.

This clone came up a few times. The chain has TRBV7-6 and TRBJ1-3, with 7 bases matching TRBD1. The V gene end was trimmed by 5 bases and the J gene end by 2 bases; junction bases not matched to a gene: 6. Per germline, CDR1 SGHVS and CDR2 FNYEAQ. CDR3 length: 15 residues. The CDR3 sequence is CASSTQTGPGNTIYF. The CDR3 DNA is TGTGCCAGCAGCACGCAGACAGGGCCTGGAAACACCATATATTTT.

The chain recombines TRBV29-1 with TRBJ2-7; 10 nucleotides agree with TRBD2. With 6 bases clipped from V and 4 bases from J, the junction kept 18 bases outside the gene matches. The CDR3 is 17 residues long. Germline-derived CDR1 and CDR2 are SQVTM and ANQGSEA. In nucleotides, the CDR3 is TGCAGCGTGGCTAGCGGGAGTCCCGGCCGCCATCTTTACGAGCAGTACTTC. Its protein product is CSVASGSPGRHLYEQYF.

This rearrangement joins TRBV10-1 to TRBJ2-7; the D is unclear. The CDR3 has 12 amino acids. Germline CDR1 is WNHNN and CDR2 is SYGVQD (reference sequence). Trimming took off 3 bases at V and 0 bases at J, with 3 bases between the two ends. CDR3 bases: TGCGCCAGCAGTGACCCCTCCTACGAGCAGTACTTC. It is translated as CASSDPSYEQYF.

Here the CDR3 reads CASMAPGQSTRGMYF. Written as DNA, the CDR3 is TGTGCCAGCATGGCTCCGGGACAGAGCACCCGGGGAATGTACTTC. V and J are TRBV5-8 and TRBJ2-5; 7 positions match TRBD1. V lost 6 bases to trimming and J lost 13 bases; unmatched junction nucleotides: 21. This CDR3 is built from 15 residues. CDR1 is SGHTS, CDR2 YDEGEE, per germline.

The rearrangement joins TRBV30 to TRBJ1-2; 7 positions match TRBD1. This CDR3 is 14 amino acids long. The V gene's germline CDR1 is GTSNPN and CDR2 SVGIG (reference sequence). V lost 1 base and J lost 5; bases outside the gene matches: 7. The CDR3 nucleotides read TGTGCCTGGAGTGGAACAGGGGTGGGGTATGGCTACACCTTC. Translating gives CAWSGTGVGYGYTF.

This clone was seen just once. J is TRBJ2-2 and V is TRBV18; D is possibly TRBD1 (5 bases). The germline V and J ends were trimmed by 3 bases and 6 bases, with 11 bases remaining between them. The CDR3 has 14 amino acids. The germline gives CDR1 KGHSH, CDR2 LQKENI. The CDR3 loop reads CASSPQEGAGELFF. CDR3 coding DNA: TGTGCCAGCTCACCTCAAGAAGGGGCCGGGGAGCTGTTTTTT.

The rearrangement links TRBV12-5 to TRBJ2-1; the D is unclear. Trimming removed 5 bases at V and 3 bases at J, with 8 bases between. The CDR3 is 13 amino acids. The germline V gene encodes CDR1 LGHNT and CDR2 FRNRAP. The DNA for the CDR3 is TGTGCTAGTGGTAGACAAGACTACAATGAGCAGTTCTTC. Encoded protein: CASGRQDYNEQFF. Using reference TRBV12-5 and TRBJ2-1 for the parts outside the CDR3, the full variable domain is DARVTQTPRHKVTEMGQEVTMRCQPILGHNTVFWYRQTMMQGLELLAYFRNRAPLDDSGMPKDRFSAEMPDATLATLKIQPSEPRDSAVYFCASGRQDYNEQFFGPGTRLTVL.

The chain uses TRBV6-5 and TRBJ1-1; D is ambiguous. The CDR3 length is 14 residues. Germline V lookup: CDR1 MNHEY, CDR2 SVGAGI. Trimming took 4 bases from V and 5 from J, leaving 14 bases between them. CDR3 in amino acids: CASSSIGRETEAFF. The CDR3 DNA follows: TGTGCCAGCAGTTCCATCGGACGTGAAACTGAAGCTTTCTTT.

The chain recombines TRBV5-1 with TRBJ2-1, with TRBD2 matching over 7 bases. CDR1 and CDR2 (germline): SGHRS, YFSETQ. V trimming: 0 bases; J trimming: 8 bases; junction bases outside the gene matches: 5. The CDR3 consists of 14 residues. The CDR3 spells CASSLAREGDEQFF. As DNA, the CDR3 is TGCGCCAGCAGCTTGGCCAGGGAGGGCGATGAGCAGTTCTTC.

CDR3 sequence: CASSQVGAYNEQFF. In DNA form, the CDR3 reads TGTGCCAGTAGCCAGGTAGGGGCCTACAATGAGCAGTTCTTC. The chain employs TRBV19 and TRBJ2-1; possible D gene TRBD1, 5 bases. Germline V gene data show CDR1 as LNHDA and CDR2 as SQIVND (reference sequence). V was pared by 6 bases and J by 2 bases, with 11 bases between. The CDR3 length is 14 residues.

V and J are TRBV6-5 and TRBJ1-2; D not resolved. The CDR3 contains 12 residues. With 5 bases removed from V and 4 bases from J, the gap between germline ends came to 8 bases. Germline CDR1 MNHEY, CDR2 SVGAGI. The CDR3 loop is CASSPGLYGYTF. The DNA of the CDR3 is TGTGCCAGCAGTCCCGGGCTCTATGGCTACACCTTC.